Listed here are 23 T cell receptor beta chains from one sample, sequenced in a study of T cell clonality in common variable immunodeficiency. Study results and limitations: Reportedly, TCR beta sequences from common variable immunodeficiency showed fewer deletions and N-nucleotide insertions.

Method: immunoSEQ multiplex PCR; TCRdb's copy keeps in-frame clones and lacks some. This sample has approximately 30,000 clones and no singletons, with approximately 7% in the ten largest. Their recognized antigens are unknown. Sequenced input: peripheral blood mononuclear cells. The receptors were sampled from a human donor with common variable immunodeficiency.

On this clone: The CDR3 end falls 3 residues outside the read, so it is completed with the germline J gene. The rearrangement joins TRBV7-6 to TRBJ2-7, with a possible D match to TRBD2 (6 bases). The CDR3 runs 17 residues. In germline, CDR1 is SGHVS, CDR2 FNYEAQ. Trimming removed 0 bases from V and 0 bases from J, with 15 bases in between. The covered CDR3 bases are TGTGCCAGCAGCTTAGCCGACGGAGGGCGACGCTCCTACGAG. Amino acid sequence: CASSLADGGRRSYE. From start to end, the CDR3 is CASSLADGGRRSYEQYF.

In its sample, this clone was seen many times. The read ends 3 residues early relative to the CDR3; the germline J gene fills the gap. V and J are TRBV19 and TRBJ1-5; D remains unclear. This CDR3 spans 15 amino acids. V was trimmed by 2 bases and J by 7 bases, leaving 15 bases between them. Germline CDR1 LNHDA, CDR2 SQIVND (reference sequence). CDR3 bases read: TGTGCCAGTAGTATATGGTTTGCGGGTGACCAGCCC. Protein product: CASSIWFAGDQP. The CDR3 in its entirety is CASSIWFAGDQPQHF.

For this clone: Read data end 3 residues before the CDR3 end; the end is taken from the germline J gene. The chain links TRBV19 to TRBJ1-2; 11 bases match TRBD1. J was trimmed by 5 bases and V by 3 bases; bases with no gene match: 5. Germline V lookup: CDR1 LNHDA, CDR2 SQIVND (reference sequence). The CDR3 contains 15 residues. CDR3 DNA, as far as it was read: TGTGCCAGTAGTATTATCGGGACAGGGGGTTATGGC. This gives the protein CASSIIGTGGYG. The whole CDR3 sequence reads CASSIIGTGGYGYTF.

This clone was recorded at least ten times. The sequenced fragment ends 3 residues before the CDR3 boundary, so the rest is inferred from the germline J gene. The chain carries TRBV7-3 and TRBJ2-7; D gene unclear. V lost 6 bases and J lost 1, with 4 bases in between. The CDR3 totals 11 residues. Germline CDR1 is SGHTA and CDR2 is FQGTGA. CDR3 amino acids: CASSPSYEQYF. The DNA read from the CDR3 is TGTGCCAGCAGTCCATCCTACGAG.

This clone was seen a few times. The CDR3 is cut off 3 residues early in the read; its end comes from the germline J gene. The chain employs TRBV19 and TRBJ2-2, with a tentative D call TRBD2 (6 bases). With 7 bases removed from V and 0 bases from J, the gap between germline ends came to 18 bases. The CDR3 sequence is 17 residues long. Germline V CDR1 and CDR2: LNHDA, SQIVND (reference sequence). The CDR3 here is CASKRNVPGANTGELFF. The sequenced part of the CDR3 DNA is TGTGCCAGTAAGCGGAACGTACCGGGGGCGAACACCGGGGAG.

This clone was seen at least ten times. The read finishes 3 residues shy of the CDR3 end, and the germline J gene is used to complete it. The J gene is TRBJ2-2, the V gene TRBV28; TRBD1 matches 10 bases. CDR1 is MDHEN, CDR2 SYDVKM, per germline. The J segment lost 5 bases and the V segment lost 6 bases, leaving 12 bases of the junction unmatched. The CDR3 consists of 17 residues. The CDR3 protein is CASRSTTGGNNTGELFF. Incomplete CDR3 DNA: TGTGCCAGCAGGTCGACGACAGGGGGCAATAATACCGGGGAG.

This clone was recorded many times. The DNA ends 3 residues before the CDR3 does, and the rest of the CDR3 is filled in from the germline J gene. The chain joins TRBV7-2 to TRBJ1-3, with D possibly TRBD1 on 5 matching bases. The V gene's germline CDR1 is SGHTA and CDR2 FQGNSA. V shed 4 bases and J shed 4 bases, with 14 bases lying between them. This CDR3 is 15 amino acids long. CDR3 DNA (partial): TGTGCCAGCAGCTCGTACGGGGGTTCCGGAAACACC. It translates to CASSSYGGSGNT. The complete CDR3 protein is CASSSYGGSGNTIYF. Combining the CDR3 with reference TRBV7-2 and TRBJ1-3 gives the whole variable domain GAGVSQSPSNKVTEKGKDVELRCDPISGHTALYWYRQSLGQGLEFLIYFQGNSAPDKSGLPSDRFSAERTGGSVSTLTIQRTQQEDSAVYLCASSSYGGSGNTIYFGEGSWLTVV.

In this sample, this clone turned up a few times. The read finishes 3 residues shy of the CDR3 end, and the germline J gene is used to complete it. V gene TRBV7-6 combines with J gene TRBJ2-7; the match to TRBD1 covers 8 bases. The V segment lost 8 bases and the J segment 6 bases; nucleotides outside the gene matches: 15. CDR1 is SGHVS and CDR2 is FNYEAQ in the germline V gene. CDR3 length: 15 amino acids. The sequenced part of the CDR3 DNA is TGTGCCAGCTCTTCATCCTGGACAGGGTCGGCCGAG. As protein: CASSSSWTGSAE. The full CDR3 protein reads CASSSSWTGSAEQYF.

On this clone itself: Coverage ceases 3 residues before the CDR3 finishes, and the germline J gene fills in the end. The J gene is TRBJ1-4, the V gene TRBV7-8, with 7 bases lining up with TRBD1. V lost 5 bases to trimming and J lost 4 bases; unmatched junction nucleotides: 16. This CDR3 region has 18 residues. Germline CDR1 reads SGHVS; CDR2 reads FQNEAQ. The CDR3 DNA, read in part, is TGTGCCAGCAGCGCCGACAGGGTGAGATCGATCCATAATGAAAAA. Translation: CASSADRVRSIHNEK. The full CDR3 sequence reads CASSADRVRSIHNEKLFF.

To note about this clone: Read coverage stops 3 residues before the CDR3 terminus; the germline J gene supplies the remainder. This chain links TRBV7-6 with TRBJ2-6; tentatively, D is TRBD1 (5 bases). The germline V gene encodes CDR1 SGHVS and CDR2 FNYEAQ. This CDR3 has 15 residues. V lost 0 bases, J lost 4 bases, and 7 bases lay in between. The CDR3 loop reads CASSLAGAGANVLTF. CDR3 bases read: TGTGCCAGCAGCTTAGCAGGGGCCGGGGCCAACGTC.

Only a few counts were recorded for this clone. The read halts 3 residues ahead of the CDR3 end, with the missing end drawn from the germline J gene. This chain connects TRBV11-3 to TRBJ2-7, with D maybe TRBD1 (5 bases). CDR1 is SGHNT, CDR2 YENEEA, per germline. The CDR3 is 15 residues long. Trimming took 2 bases from V and 2 from J, leaving 13 bases between them. The sequenced CDR3 bases are TGTGCCAGCAGCTTAAAGGACAACCCAACCTACGAG. Its translation: CASSLKDNPTYE. The full CDR3 reads CASSLKDNPTYEQYF.

In its sample, this clone was seen many times. The missing CDR3 end, 3 residues past where the read stops, is filled in from the germline J gene. V and J are TRBV28 and TRBJ1-5; tentatively, D is TRBD1 (6 bases). The ends were cut back, 2 bases at V and 7 bases at J, with 12 bases in the middle. The CDR3 runs to 14 residues. Germline loops: CDR1 MDHEN, CDR2 SYDVKM. The CDR3 reads CASSLGGALQPQHF. CDR3 bases read: TGTGCCAGCAGTTTAGGGGGGGCTTTGCAGCCC.

This clone was found many times. CDR3 bases read: TGTGCCAGCAGCTTAGCGGACAGGGGCTATGGC. It yields the protein CASSLADRGYG. The entire CDR3 protein is CASSLADRGYGYTF. The chain joins TRBV7-8 to TRBJ1-2; the match to TRBD1 covers 9 bases. The CDR3 is cut off 3 residues early in the read; its end comes from the germline J gene. Germline V gives CDR1 SGHVS, CDR2 FQNEAQ. This CDR3 contains 14 residues. V was pared by 0 bases and J by 4 bases, with 0 bases of the junction left unmatched. Complete variable domain (other parts from reference TRBV7-8 and TRBJ1-2): GAGVSQSPRYKVAKRGQDVALRCDPISGHVSLFWYQQALGQGPEFLTYFQNEAQLDKSGLPSDRFFAERPEGSVSTLKIQRTQQEDSAVYLCASSLADRGYGYTFGSGTRLTVV.

The sample holds many counts of this clone. CDR3 bases read: TGTGCCAGCAGCTCTGATAGCGCAGATACG. It codes for CASSSDSADT. The entire CDR3 protein reads CASSSDSADTQYF. The chain recombines TRBV11-3 with TRBJ2-3; a possible D gene is TRBD2 (5 bases). The CDR3 extends 3 residues past the end of the read, so its final part is completed from the germline J gene. The length of the CDR3 is 13 residues. In germline, CDR1 is SGHNT, CDR2 YENEEA. V shed 4 bases and J shed 4 bases, with 9 bases lying between them.

On this clone: The CDR3 extends 3 residues past the end of the read, so its final part is completed from the germline J gene. The chain has TRBV11-3 and TRBJ2-1, with D tentatively TRBD1 (6 bases). V was trimmed by 5 bases and J by 6 bases, leaving 14 bases between them. This CDR3 has 14 residues. Per germline, CDR1 SGHNT and CDR2 YENEEA. CDR3 DNA, as far as it was read: TGTGCCAGCAGCGCTAAAATGGGGGCCAATGAG. Translated, it gives CASSAKMGANE. The full CDR3 is CASSAKMGANEQFF.

The table lists this clone with a few counts. With the read ending 3 residues before the CDR3 end, the germline J gene is used to fill in that end. The chain couples TRBV20-1 to TRBJ2-1, with D unclear. The germline V gene has CDR1 DFQATT and CDR2 SNEGSKA (reference sequence). CDR3 size: 13 residues. V was pared by 3 bases and J by 0 bases, with 6 bases between. CDR3 loop: CSASGSSYNEQFF. The DNA read from the CDR3 is TGCAGTGCTAGCGGTAGCTCCTACAATGAG.

This clone came up many times. The DNA ends 3 residues before the CDR3 does, and the rest of the CDR3 is filled in from the germline J gene. The genes are TRBV20-1 and TRBJ2-1; 7 bases are shared with TRBD2. The CDR3 runs 13 residues. J lost 9 bases, V lost 6 bases, and 11 bases had no gene match. From germline, CDR1 is DFQATT and CDR2 SNEGSKA (reference sequence). Partial CDR3 DNA: TGCAGTGCGACCCTCACTAGCGCGGGTGAG. Encoded protein: CSATLTSAGE. The entire CDR3 protein reads CSATLTSAGEQFF.

This clone showed up many times. Read sequence stops 3 residues before the CDR3 end, and the germline J gene provides the missing end. The rearrangement links TRBV6-2 or TRBV6-3 to TRBJ1-2; D perhaps matches TRBD1 (6 bases). This CDR3 is 15 amino acids long. Germline V gene data show CDR1 as MNHEY and CDR2 as SVGEGT. The V end lost 2 bases, the J end lost 4 bases, and 14 bases lay between the germline ends. CDR3 amino acids: CASSYPRGAGYGYTF. The DNA read from the CDR3 is TGTGCCAGCAGTTACCCCCGGGGGGCTGGCTATGGC.

As for this clone: The read halts 3 residues ahead of the CDR3 end, with the missing end drawn from the germline J gene. The rearrangement links TRBV7-8 to TRBJ2-5, with 10 bases lining up with TRBD2. This CDR3 spans 14 amino acids. The V gene end was trimmed by 5 bases and the J gene end by 2 bases; junction bases not matched to a gene: 2. Germline V gives CDR1 SGHVS, CDR2 FQNEAQ. CDR3 DNA, as far as it was read: TGTGCCAGCAGCCAAGCGGGAGGGCAAGAGACC. This gives the protein CASSQAGGQET. In full, the CDR3 is CASSQAGGQETQYF.

This clone was counted a few times. The read finishes 3 residues shy of the CDR3 end, and the germline J gene is used to complete it. The rearrangement links TRBV7-2 to TRBJ1-5; D is perhaps TRBD1 (5 bases). Per the germline V gene, CDR1 is SGHTA and CDR2 is FQGNSA. The V end lost 8 bases, the J end lost 8 bases, and 16 bases lay between the germline ends. The CDR3 has 13 amino acids. This chain's CDR3 is CASGTRGNKPQHF. The DNA read from the CDR3 is TGTGCCAGCGGCACGAGGGGTAATAAGCCC.

This clone was seen at least ten times. Read coverage stops 3 residues before the CDR3 terminus; the germline J gene supplies the remainder. The rearrangement links TRBV30 to TRBJ2-7; D might be TRBD1 (8 bases). This CDR3 has 14 residues. Trimming took 8 bases from V and 4 from J, leaving 21 bases between them. CDR1 and CDR2 from the germline V gene are GTSNPN and SVGIG (reference sequence). Incomplete CDR3 DNA: TGTGCCAGTCGGGAGGACAGGGCCGGTTACGAG. Protein: CASREDRAGYE. The full CDR3 reads CASREDRAGYEQYF.

This clone occurred many times. The part of the CDR3 DNA that was read is TGTGCCAGTAGTATAGGCAACCCTCCCACATCCTACGAG. Translating gives CASSIGNPPTSYE. The whole CDR3 protein is CASSIGNPPTSYEQYF. This chain connects TRBV19 to TRBJ2-7, with unresolved D. The read gets to within 3 residues of the CDR3 end, and the germline J gene fills in the rest. This CDR3 contains 16 residues. Trimming pared 1 base from V and 1 base from J, leaving 14 bases between. Germline V gives CDR1 LNHDA, CDR2 SQIVND (reference sequence).

This clone has a count of ten or more. Read sequence stops 3 residues before the CDR3 end, and the germline J gene provides the missing end. The rearrangement uses TRBV20-1 and TRBJ2-2, with TRBD2 identical over 7 bases. The CDR3 contains 16 residues. V shed 6 bases and J 2 bases; nucleotides not matched to a gene: 12. The germline V gene encodes CDR1 DFQATT and CDR2 SNEGSKA (reference sequence). CDR3 DNA (partial): TGCAGTGCGAGGCCCGGGGGGAGGAGTAACACCGGGGAG. This codes for CSARPGGRSNTGE. In full, the CDR3 reads CSARPGGRSNTGELFF.